The entry that follows covers one TCR beta chain sequence. The count of this clone is one. Its antigen is still unknown. Base qualities were left out, and no much larger clone turns up one base away. These data originate in a study of control samples from healthy donors and cancer patients (dated by TCRdb to 2018 to 2020). Library preparation used the immunoSEQ multiplex PCR assay. The table comes from immuneACCESS by way of TCRdb, which keeps in-frame sequences with V and J called. Part of the clones is missing from these tables; in studies checked, under half for an unresolved V gene and the rest for unknown reasons. The sample table contains about 98,000 clones; only one count was recorded for 79% of them. About 10% of the sample lies in the top ten. The germline V and J ends show losses of 4 bases and 6 bases respectively, and no gene match explains 6 bases of the junction. Including cysteine and phenylalanine, the CDR3 has 14 amino acids. Only the CDR3 region is kept as DNA, spanning 42 bases read in frame from base 1. CDR1 LGHDT and CDR2 YNNKEL were looked up in the germline V gene (reference sequence).

This receptor was obtained from a woman aged 25 to 45 in good health. The sample consisted of blood. This chain is built from TRBV3-1 (or the pseudogene TRBV3-2) and TRBJ1-5; TRBD1 agrees with 7 junctional bases. The DNA is TGTGCCAGCAGCCCGGGACAGTACGGTCAGCCCCAGCATTTT. It codes for CASSPGQYGQPQHF.